The next 20 T cell receptor beta chains were all read from a single sample in a study of blood T cell repertoires in COVID-19 (dated by TCRdb to about 2020). Library creation used the immunoSEQ multiplex PCR assay. TCRdb limited this immuneACCESS table to in-frame rearrangements with V and J called. A share of clones is missing; checked studies link under half to unresolved V genes, and the rest is unexplained. For this sample there are 200,000 to 300,000 clones; 83% appear just once. Around 5.2% of the sample lies in the top ten. The sample comprised peripheral blood. These receptor sequences come from a human donor in a cohort sampled during active COVID-19.

The chain is built from TRBV4-1 and TRBJ2-7; possible D gene TRBD2, 6 bases. The CDR3 spans 14 residues. Trimming left V 4 bases short and J 1 base short, with 11 bases between. In germline, CDR1 is MGHRA, CDR2 YSYEKL. The CDR3 protein is CASSPGVQSYEQYF. The CDR3 DNA reads as TGCGCCAGCAGCCCGGGAGTACAATCCTACGAGCAGTACTTC.

This sequence joins TRBV27 and TRBJ2-7, with D possibly being TRBD2 (6 bases). This CDR3 is 13 amino acids long. Between the trimmed V and J ends, which lost 6 bases and 5 bases, there was a span of 14 bases. CDR1 is MNHEY, CDR2 SMNVEV, per germline (reference sequence). Here the CDR3 DNA reads TGTGCCAGCAGCTTAAGGAGGGCGGACGAGCAGTACTTC. Protein: CASSLRRADEQYF.

J is TRBJ2-3 and V is TRBV13, with 10 nucleotides matching TRBD2. Trimming cost V 3 bases and J 2 bases; bases outside gene matches: 11. CDR1 PRHDT and CDR2 FYEKMQ come from the germline V gene (reference sequence). The CDR3 is 18 amino acids. This chain's CDR3 is CASSFLSEREGLTDTQYF. In DNA, the CDR3 is TGTGCCAGCAGCTTCCTCTCAGAGCGGGAGGGCCTCACAGATACGCAGTATTTT. The variable domain in full, with the rest retrieved from reference TRBV13 and TRBJ2-3, is AAGVIQSPRHLIKEKRETATLKCYPIPRHDTVYWYQQGPGQDPQFLISFYEKMQSDKGSIPDRFSAQQFSDYHSELNMSSLELGDSALYFCASSFLSEREGLTDTQYFGPGTRLTVL.

V and J are TRBV19 and TRBJ2-1; 8 bases agree with TRBD1. Germline V gene lookup returns CDR1 LNHDA and CDR2 SQIVND (reference sequence). CDR3 length: 16 residues. V gave up 6 bases and J gave up 0 bases; unmatched junction bases: 7. The CDR3 DNA sequence: TGTGCCAGTAGCCAAACAGGGGGTAGCTCCTACAATGAGCAGTTCTTC. This sequence encodes CASSQTGGSSYNEQFF. Looking up the rest from reference TRBV19 and TRBJ2-1 gives the full variable domain: DGGITQSPKYLFRKEGQNVTLSCEQNLNHDAMYWYRQDPGQGLRLIYYSQIVNDFQKGDIAEGYSVSREKKESFPLTVTSAQKNPTAFYLCASSQTGGSSYNEQFFGPGTRLTVL.

V is TRBV24-1 and J is TRBJ2-3; 7 nucleotides align to TRBD2. V shed 6 bases and J 4 bases; nucleotides not matched to a gene: 3. Per germline, CDR1 KGHDR and CDR2 SFDVKD. There are 13 residues in the CDR3. CDR3 nucleotide sequence: TGTGCCACCAGTCGGGACTATGCAGATACGCAGTATTTT. Its translation: CATSRDYADTQYF.

This chain links TRBV5-4 with TRBJ2-1; unclear D gene. This CDR3 comprises 12 residues. V lost 0 bases and J 6 bases, leaving 4 bases between the germline ends. CDR1 is SGHNT and CDR2 is YYREEE in the germline V gene (reference sequence). The CDR3 coding sequence is TGTGCCAGCAGCTTGGCAGTCAATGAGCAGTTCTTC. The encoded protein is CASSLAVNEQFF. The full variable domain, completed using reference TRBV5-4 and TRBJ2-1, is ETGVTQSPTHLIKTRGQQVTLRCSSQSGHNTVSWYQQALGQGPQFIFQYYREEENGRGNFPPRFSGLQFPNYSSELNVNALELDDSALYLCASSLAVNEQFFGPGTRLTVL.

This clone was recorded only once. The rearrangement uses TRBV5-6 and TRBJ2-2, with TRBD1 as a possible D gene (5 bases). Germline loops: CDR1 SGHDT, CDR2 YYEEEE. Between the trimmed V and J ends, which lost 4 bases and 6 bases, there was a span of 13 bases. The CDR3 runs to 14 residues. CDR3 loop: CASSPRAWAGELFF. Here the CDR3 DNA reads TGTGCCAGCAGCCCCAGGGCTTGGGCCGGGGAGCTGTTTTTT.

The genes are TRBV28 and TRBJ2-5, with TRBD2 matching over 8 bases. Germline V gene lookup returns CDR1 MDHEN and CDR2 SYDVKM. The length of the CDR3 is 16 residues. V gave up 3 bases and J gave up 0 bases; unmatched junction bases: 6. Here the CDR3 DNA reads TGTGCCAGCAGTTTCCAACTAGCGGCCTACCAAGAGACCCAGTACTTC. Residues: CASSFQLAAYQETQYF.

The V and J genes are TRBV10-3 and TRBJ2-7; weak D call: TRBD1 (5 bases). The CDR3 runs 12 residues. Between the trimmed V and J ends, which lost 4 bases and 5 bases, there was a span of 9 bases. The germline V gene encodes CDR1 ENHRY and CDR2 SYGVKD. The CDR3 sequence is CAISVGEHEQYF. In DNA form, the CDR3 reads TGTGCCATCAGTGTAGGGGAACACGAGCAGTACTTC.

This rearrangement joins TRBV4-1 to TRBJ1-2; D gene unclear. Germline loops: CDR1 MGHRA, CDR2 YSYEKL. The ends were cut back, 1 base at V and 3 bases at J, with 18 bases in the middle. The CDR3 runs 17 residues. The CDR3 sequence is CASSQVPTRRIDYGYTF. The CDR3 bases are TGCGCCAGCAGCCAAGTCCCCACCCGGAGGATAGACTATGGCTACACCTTC.

The chain joins TRBV19 to TRBJ2-5; 12 nucleotides line up with TRBD1. Trimming took 4 bases from V and 5 from J; bases not matched to a gene: 8. The length of the CDR3 is 16 residues. The germline V gene has CDR1 LNHDA and CDR2 SQIVND (reference sequence). The DNA of the CDR3 is TGTGCCAGTAGTAGGCAGGGGGACAGGGGGCCGGAGACCCAGTACTTC. Translating it yields CASSRQGDRGPETQYF.

This clone has a count of ten or more. The chain carries TRBV11-2 and TRBJ1-6, with a weak D call TRBD1 (5 bases). The CDR3 runs to 16 residues. The germline V gene encodes CDR1 SGHAT and CDR2 FQNNGV. The V and J ends lost 6 bases and 6 bases respectively, with 18 bases between them. The CDR3 loop is CASRSLRAGGNSPLHF. The CDR3 coding sequence is TGTGCCAGCAGATCCCTGAGGGCGGGGGGTAATTCACCCCTCCACTTT.

This chain links TRBV6-5 with TRBJ1-6; D is perhaps TRBD1 (6 bases). The CDR3 length is 15 residues. V was cut by 7 bases and J by 8 bases, with 18 bases left in between. The germline V gene has CDR1 MNHEY and CDR2 SVGAGI. In nucleotides, the CDR3 is TGTGCCAGCAATCAGGGGCAATTTTTAGATTCACCCCTCCACTTT. This codes for CASNQGQFLDSPLHF.

V and J are TRBV27 and TRBJ2-7, with 9 bases fitting TRBD2. The CDR3 consists of 15 residues. From germline, CDR1 is MNHEY and CDR2 SMNVEV (reference sequence). Trimming removed 3 bases from V and 7 bases from J; junction bases left unmatched: 10. The DNA of the CDR3 is TGTGCCAGCAGTTTGGTAGCGGGAGTGGGGGGGGAGCAGTACTTC. Encoded protein: CASSLVAGVGGEQYF.

A few counts support this clone. The chain has TRBV5-4 and TRBJ2-2, with a weak D call TRBD1 (5 bases). With 0 bases removed from V and 0 bases from J, the gap between germline ends came to 6 bases. CDR3 length equals 15 residues. The germline V gene has CDR1 SGHNT and CDR2 YYREEE (reference sequence). CDR3 region: CASSLEGANTGELFF. CDR3 in DNA: TGTGCCAGCAGCTTGGAAGGGGCGAACACCGGGGAGCTGTTTTTT.

The chain has TRBV7-9 and TRBJ2-7; D gene uncertain. Looked up from germline, CDR1 is SEHNR and CDR2 is FQNEAQ (reference sequence). Trimming pared 10 bases from V and 1 base from J, leaving 11 bases between. CDR3 length: 12 amino acids. CDR3 in amino acids: CAISSSSYEQYF. As DNA, the CDR3 is TGTGCCATCAGTAGTAGTTCCTACGAGCAGTACTTC.

In its sample, this clone was seen a few times. The V gene is TRBV5-1, the J gene TRBJ2-5; 10 bases are a match to TRBD1. The length of the CDR3 is 15 residues. Germline CDR1 is SGHRS and CDR2 is YFSETQ. The trim removed 4 bases at V and 3 bases at J, leaving 6 bases unmatched. This CDR3 is CASSLGTGVKETQYF. The CDR3 bases are TGCGCCAGCAGCCTAGGGACAGGGGTTAAAGAGACCCAGTACTTC. Complete variable domain (other parts from reference TRBV5-1 and TRBJ2-5): KAGVTQTPRYLIKTRGQQVTLSCSPISGHRSVSWYQQTPGQGLQFLFEYFSETQRNKGNFPGRFSGRQFSNSRSEMNVSTLELGDSALYLCASSLGTGVKETQYFGPGTRLLVL.

V usage is TRBV6-5 and J usage is TRBJ2-3; D is ambiguous. From germline, CDR1 is MNHEY and CDR2 SVGAGI. The length of the CDR3 is 11 residues. V lost 6 bases, J lost 5 bases, and 6 bases lay in between. The CDR3 sequence: CASRRQDTQYF. The CDR3, as DNA: TGTGCCAGCAGACGACAAGATACGCAGTATTTT.

This chain links TRBV7-9 with TRBJ1-6; TRBD1 matches at 7 bases. CDR1 and CDR2 (germline): SEHNR, FQNEAQ (reference sequence). The CDR3 is 15 residues long. V was clipped by 3 bases and J by 4 bases; unmatched bases: 3. The CDR3 sequence: CASSFGQAYNSPLHF. The CDR3 nucleotides read TGTGCCAGCAGCTTTGGACAGGCATATAATTCACCCCTCCACTTT.

Many counts were recorded for this clone. This chain links TRBV5-1 with TRBJ1-3, with D unclear. The germline gives CDR1 SGHRS, CDR2 YFSETQ. Trimming cost V 9 bases and J 0 bases, with 22 bases left between them. CDR3 size: 17 residues. CDR3 in amino acids: CAIKRGRLRISGNTIYF. CDR3 DNA: TGCGCCATCAAGCGCGGTCGACTCCGGATCTCTGGAAACACCATATATTTT.